The next 32 T cell receptor beta chains were all read from a single sample in a study of OX40 agonist ivuxolimab in advanced cancers. Using immunoSEQ multiplex PCR, the repertoire was profiled, and TCRdb retains in-frame clones only, with some absent. The sample holds approximately 77,000 clones; less than 95% are singletons and the top ten take more than 9.5%. The sample was CD4+ or CD8+ T cells sorted from blood, taken in a trial of the OX40 agonist ivuxolimab. These TCRs come from an adult with an advanced solid tumor such as melanoma, head and neck, liver or kidney cancer.

V usage is TRBV7-9 and J usage is TRBJ1-3; no clear D. This CDR3 has 17 residues. Germline V gene data show CDR1 as SEHNR and CDR2 as FQNEAQ (reference sequence). V was pared by 4 bases and J by 1 base, with 17 bases between. The CDR3: CASSYLRDTKSGNTIYF. In DNA form, the CDR3 reads TGTGCCAGCAGCTACCTTAGAGACACCAAATCTGGAAACACCATATATTTT. Full variable domain (remainder filled in from reference TRBV7-9 and TRBJ1-3): DTGVSQNPRHKITKRGQNVTFRCDPISEHNRLYWYRQTLGQGPEFLTYFQNEAQLEKSRLLSDRFSAERPKGSFSTLEIQRTEQGDSAMYLCASSYLRDTKSGNTIYFGEGSWLTVV.

The chain has TRBV6-1 and TRBJ1-2, with D hard to call. V lost 1 base and J lost 8, with 11 bases in between. The CDR3 is made up of 13 amino acids. CDR1 is MNHNS, CDR2 SASEGT, per germline. The CDR3 DNA reads as TGTGCCAGCAGTGAAGTAAAGGAATCGGGCTACACCTTC. It encodes CASSEVKESGYTF.

The rearrangement links TRBV11-2 to TRBJ2-2, with a possible D match to TRBD1 (5 bases). Germline V gene sequence: CDR1 SGHAT, CDR2 FQNNGV. The CDR3 length is 18 residues. The V end was cut by 3 bases, the J end by 1 base, with 18 bases between. The CDR3 bases are TGTGCCAGCAGCTTCGTGGGCAGGGCCGCCCAGAACACCGGGGAGCTGTTTTTT. As protein: CASSFVGRAAQNTGELFF.

The genes are TRBV19 and TRBJ1-5; no definite D call. CDR3 length: 14 amino acids. The ends were cut back, 3 bases at V and 2 bases at J, with 8 bases in the middle. Germline V CDR1 and CDR2: LNHDA, SQIVND (reference sequence). CDR3 DNA sequence: TGTGCCAGTAGTATGTCCCCAGGCAATCAGCCCCAGCATTTT. It specifies CASSMSPGNQPQHF. The whole variable domain, remainder taken from reference TRBV19 and TRBJ1-5, is DGGITQSPKYLFRKEGQNVTLSCEQNLNHDAMYWYRQDPGQGLRLIYYSQIVNDFQKGDIAEGYSVSREKKESFPLTVTSAQKNPTAFYLCASSMSPGNQPQHFGDGTRLSIL.

The CDR3 is CASRSSGTVDEQYF. The CDR3 nucleotides read TGTGCCAGCAGGTCCTCCGGGACAGTTGACGAGCAGTACTTC. The J gene is TRBJ2-7, the V gene TRBV7-9, with 7 bases aligning to TRBD1. Germline CDR1 SEHNR, CDR2 FQNEAQ (reference sequence). CDR3 length equals 14 residues. The J segment lost 5 bases and the V segment lost 6 bases, leaving 10 bases of the junction unmatched.

V gene TRBV11-2 combines with J gene TRBJ2-7; 8 bases map to TRBD2. The CDR3 is 15 residues long. V lost 5 bases, J lost 2 bases, and 8 bases stayed unmatched. Germline CDR1 and CDR2: SGHAT and FQNNGV. CDR3: CASSMERGLPYEQYF. The CDR3 DNA reads TGTGCCAGCAGCATGGAGCGGGGGCTCCCCTACGAGCAGTACTTC.

This chain joins TRBV11-2 and TRBJ2-1; 8 nucleotides align to TRBD1. The ends lost 3 bases at V and 3 bases at J; junction bases unmatched: 4. CDR1 is SGHAT and CDR2 is FQNNGV in the germline V gene. This CDR3 spans 15 amino acids. This CDR3 is CASSLETGDYNEQFF. CDR3 nucleotides: TGTGCCAGCAGCTTGGAGACAGGGGACTACAATGAGCAGTTCTTC.

The gene calls are TRBV19 and TRBJ2-7; the D gene is possibly TRBD2 (7 bases). V shed 3 bases and J shed 2 bases, with 11 bases lying between them. CDR3 length equals 14 residues. Per the germline V gene, CDR1 is LNHDA and CDR2 is SQIVND (reference sequence). The CDR3 bases are TGTGCCAGTAGTATGGGGGGGGCCGCCTACGAGCAGTACTTC. It is translated as CASSMGGAAYEQYF.

The rearrangement links TRBV13 to TRBJ2-5; D is possibly TRBD2 (5 bases). CDR1 PRHDT and CDR2 FYEKMQ come from the germline V gene (reference sequence). The ends were cut back, 2 bases at V and 9 bases at J, with 16 bases in the middle. This CDR3 has 14 amino acids. CDR3 amino acids: CASSLTGLAEAQYF. In DNA, the CDR3 is TGTGCCAGCAGCTTAACCGGACTGGCTGAGGCCCAGTACTTC. Full variable domain (rest looked up from reference TRBV13 and TRBJ2-5): AAGVIQSPRHLIKEKRETATLKCYPIPRHDTVYWYQQGPGQDPQFLISFYEKMQSDKGSIPDRFSAQQFSDYHSELNMSSLELGDSALYFCASSLTGLAEAQYFGPGTRLLVL.

The chain couples TRBV11-2 to TRBJ1-5; D gene ambiguous. Germline-derived CDR1 and CDR2 are SGHAT and FQNNGV. The CDR3 is 13 residues long. Deletions cut 3 bases from V and 7 bases from J, with 10 bases between. The CDR3 nucleotides read TGTGCCAGCAGCTTTGAACCTATGCAGCCCCAGCATTTT. Amino acids: CASSFEPMQPQHF. Using reference TRBV11-2 and TRBJ1-5 for the parts outside the CDR3, the full variable domain is EAGVAQSPRYKIIEKRQSVAFWCNPISGHATLYWYQQILGQGPKLLIQFQNNGVVDDSQLPKDRFSAERLKGVDSTLKIQPAKLEDSAVYLCASSFEPMQPQHFGDGTRLSIL.

This clone was recorded a few times. The chain links TRBV14 to TRBJ2-7; TRBD1 aligns across 9 bases. The CDR3 contains 14 residues. The V segment lost 5 bases and the J segment 3 bases; nucleotides outside the gene matches: 5. Per the germline V gene, CDR1 is SGHDN and CDR2 is FVKESK. The DNA for the CDR3 is TGTGCCAGCAGCTCCCGGACAGGGGACTACGAGCAGTACTTC. Translating it yields CASSSRTGDYEQYF.

In its sample, this clone ranks as large. This rearrangement joins TRBV6-4 to TRBJ1-1; D is uncertain. CDR3 length equals 13 residues. Germline lookup yields CDR1 MRHNA and CDR2 SNTAGT. V was clipped by 0 bases and J by 2 bases, with 4 bases between them. This CDR3 reads CASSDSDNTEAFF. The CDR3 nucleotides are TGTGCCAGCAGTGACTCGGACAACACTGAAGCTTTCTTT.

The rearrangement uses TRBV6-5 and TRBJ1-2; 7 nucleotides agree with TRBD1. The CDR3 runs to 16 residues. CDR1 MNHEY and CDR2 SVGAGI come from the germline V gene. The V segment lost 4 bases and the J segment 2 bases; nucleotides outside the gene matches: 10. The CDR3 DNA reads as TGTGCCAGCAGTTTCCGGGACAGCCTACAGAACTATGGCTACACCTTC. As protein: CASSFRDSLQNYGYTF.

This clone was detected only once. The chain couples TRBV10-2 to TRBJ2-1; D uncertain. The V gene's germline CDR1 is WSHSY and CDR2 SAAADI. This CDR3 region has 13 residues. V was shortened by 10 bases and J by 9 bases, with 19 bases between the two germline ends. As DNA, the CDR3 is TGCGCCACCGCAGTCGGACGCCTTGTTGAGCAGTTCTTC. This sequence encodes CATAVGRLVEQFF.

This sequence joins TRBV5-4 and TRBJ1-4, with D possibly matching TRBD1 (5 bases). V was cut by 6 bases and J by 0 bases, with 24 bases left in between. Per germline, CDR1 SGHNT and CDR2 YYREEE (reference sequence). This CDR3 contains 19 residues. CDR3 protein: CASTLTPPGPQTTNEKLFF. The CDR3 DNA reads as TGTGCCAGCACCCTGACGCCCCCGGGACCGCAAACAACTAATGAAAAACTGTTTTTT.

The rearrangement uses TRBV7-8 and TRBJ2-3, with 10 bases that match TRBD2. Germline loops: CDR1 SGHVS, CDR2 FQNEAQ. V trimming: 2 bases; J trimming: 3 bases; junction bases outside the gene matches: 11. The CDR3 totals 18 residues. As DNA, the CDR3 is TGTGCCAGCAGCTTAACAAGCGGGGGGGATAAGAAAACAGATACGCAGTATTTT. Amino acid sequence: CASSLTSGGDKKTDTQYF.

The V and J genes are TRBV21-1 and TRBJ2-1; the listed D gene, TRBD2, was not tested against the DNA. TRBV21-1 is given as a pseudogene. The CDR3 is made up of 18 amino acids. The chain's CDR3 is CASSKALLVRDSYNEQFF. The DNA for the CDR3 is TGTGCCAGCAGCAAAGCGCTTTTAGTGCGGGACTCCTACAATGAGCAGTTCTTC.

The CDR3 sequence: CASSLPMNTEAFF. CDR3 DNA sequence: TGTGCCAGCAGCTTACCAATGAACACTGAAGCTTTCTTT. J is TRBJ1-1 and V is TRBV7-9, with D uncertain. Looked up from germline, CDR1 is SEHNR and CDR2 is FQNEAQ (reference sequence). CDR3 size: 13 residues. V lost 2 bases, J lost 0 bases, and 4 bases lay in between. The full variable domain, its missing parts supplied by reference TRBV7-9 and TRBJ1-1, is DTGVSQNPRHKITKRGQNVTFRCDPISEHNRLYWYRQTLGQGPEFLTYFQNEAQLEKSRLLSDRFSAERPKGSFSTLEIQRTEQGDSAMYLCASSLPMNTEAFFGQGTRLTVV.

CDR3 sequence: CASSQGFGEQYF. CDR3 DNA: TGCGCCAGCAGCCAAGGGTTTGGGGAGCAGTACTTC. V gene TRBV4-1 combines with J gene TRBJ2-7, with D unresolved. V dropped 1 base and J dropped 7 bases, with 8 bases sitting between them. The CDR3 is 12 residues long. The germline V gene has CDR1 MGHRA and CDR2 YSYEKL.

The table lists this clone with a count of one. The gene calls are TRBV9 and TRBJ2-5; 8 bases line up with TRBD2. This CDR3 has 14 residues. The germline V gene encodes CDR1 SGDLS and CDR2 YYNGEE. J gave up 6 bases and V 0 bases, and 4 bases lay outside the gene matches. The CDR3: CASSVDRGGQTQYF. CDR3 nucleotide sequence: TGTGCCAGCAGCGTAGATCGGGGGGGCCAGACCCAGTACTTC.

This clone was seen just once. The V call is TRBV6-1, the J call TRBJ2-7; no definite D call. V lost 0 bases, J lost 3 bases, and 9 bases lay in between. The CDR3 sequence is 14 residues long. CDR1 and CDR2 from the germline V gene are MNHNS and SASEGT. The CDR3 region has the DNA TGTGCCAGCAGTGAAGCGCTTCCTGGCTACGAGCAGTACTTC. It encodes CASSEALPGYEQYF.

The chain couples TRBV9 to TRBJ1-1; tentatively, D is TRBD1 (5 bases). Trimming left V 4 bases short and J 2 bases short, with 15 bases between. Germline V gene sequence: CDR1 SGDLS, CDR2 YYNGEE. The CDR3 covers 15 residues. The chain's CDR3 is CASSSHEGQNTEAFF. The CDR3 DNA follows: TGTGCCAGCAGCTCCCATGAAGGACAAAACACTGAAGCTTTCTTT.

V and J are TRBV11-2 and TRBJ1-5; D ambiguous. Germline V CDR1 and CDR2: SGHAT, FQNNGV. The V gene lost 1 base and the J gene lost 7 bases, with 11 bases spanning the gap. CDR3 length equals 14 residues. CDR3: CASSLGAGSQPQHF. The CDR3 DNA follows: TGTGCCAGCAGCTTAGGCGCGGGGTCCCAGCCCCAGCATTTT.

The CDR3 DNA reads as TGTGCCACCAGCCCGATGGGGCGAACACACAATGAGCAGTTCTTC. Its protein is CATSPMGRTHNEQFF. V usage is TRBV15 and J usage is TRBJ2-1; possible D gene TRBD1, 5 bases. Germline assignment: CDR1 LNHNV and CDR2 YYDKDF (reference sequence). V lost 5 bases to trimming and J lost 5 bases, with 16 bases between them. The CDR3 spans 15 residues. The full variable domain, in which reference TRBV15 and TRBJ2-1 provide the parts outside the CDR3, is DAMVIQNPRYQVTQFGKPVTLSCSQTLNHNVMYWYQQKSSQAPKLLFHYYDKDFNNEADTPDNFQSRRPNTSFCFLDIRSPGLGDTAMYLCATSPMGRTHNEQFFGPGTRLTVL.

The chain carries TRBV4-1 and TRBJ2-3, with D possibly matching TRBD1 (6 bases). CDR1 and CDR2 from the germline V gene are MGHRA and YSYEKL. The CDR3 runs to 14 residues. Trimming stripped 4 bases from V and 4 bases from J, with 12 bases between. The CDR3 loop is CASSRKDSSDTQYF. CDR3 nucleotides: TGCGCCAGCAGCCGGAAGGACAGTTCAGATACGCAGTATTTT.

This clone has only a few counts. The J gene is TRBJ1-6, the V gene TRBV9; D not resolved. Trimming shortened V by 0 bases and J by 2 bases, and 3 bases separated the two germline ends. CDR1 is SGDLS and CDR2 is YYNGEE in the germline V gene. CDR3 size: 14 residues. CDR3 amino acids: CASSVGTYNSPLHF. CDR3 DNA: TGTGCCAGCAGCGTAGGGACCTATAATTCACCCCTCCACTTT.

This chain connects TRBV5-8 to TRBJ2-1, with a weak D call TRBD1 (6 bases). This CDR3 contains 14 residues. CDR1 SGHTS and CDR2 YDEGEE come from the germline V gene. Trimming removed 0 bases from V and 7 bases from J, with 11 bases in between. The CDR3 loop is CASSLGGQWNEQFF. CDR3 bases: TGTGCCAGCAGCTTGGGGGGGCAGTGGAATGAGCAGTTCTTC.

V usage is TRBV4-1 and J usage is TRBJ2-5; TRBD1 matches 7 bases. Germline CDR1 MGHRA, CDR2 YSYEKL. This CDR3 is built from 16 residues. Unmatched junction bases numbered 10, after V lost 1 base and J lost 5 bases. The DNA for the CDR3 is TGCGCCAGCAGCCAAGCAACGACAGGGCTGTGGGAGACCCAGTACTTC. This codes for CASSQATTGLWETQYF.

Concerning this clone: In the same sample, other DNA sequences code for this CDR3. The chain has TRBV4-1 and TRBJ2-2; 10 bases agree with TRBD1. This CDR3 is 14 amino acids long. V was clipped by 3 bases and J by 5 bases; unmatched bases: 0. From germline, CDR1 is MGHRA and CDR2 YSYEKL. This CDR3 reads CASSQGQGTGELFF. CDR3 bases: TGCGCCAGCAGCCAGGGACAGGGGACCGGGGAGCTGTTTTTT.

The chain combines TRBV2 with TRBJ2-1; D unclear. The ends were cut back, 2 bases at V and 3 bases at J, with 8 bases in the middle. Germline loops: CDR1 SNHLY, CDR2 FYNNEI. The CDR3 is 14 residues long. CDR3: CASSEPRFYNEQFF. Here the CDR3 DNA reads TGTGCCAGCAGTGAACCCAGATTCTACAATGAGCAGTTCTTC.

This clone was counted once. The rearrangement joins TRBV19 to TRBJ1-1; D unclear. V dropped 3 bases and J dropped 0 bases, with 17 bases sitting between them. The CDR3 covers 17 residues. Germline lookup yields CDR1 LNHDA and CDR2 SQIVND (reference sequence). CDR3 residues: CASSIGWGDGMNTEAFF. CDR3 sequence (DNA): TGTGCCAGTAGTATCGGCTGGGGAGATGGGATGAACACTGAAGCTTTCTTT.

V is TRBV5-6 and J is TRBJ2-5, with D hard to call. Germline V CDR1 and CDR2: SGHDT, YYEEEE. Trimming shortened V by 0 bases and J by 1 base, and 4 bases separated the two germline ends. This CDR3 spans 13 amino acids. The CDR3 reads CASSLVSQETQYF. CDR3 nucleotide sequence: TGTGCCAGCAGCTTGGTATCCCAAGAGACCCAGTACTTC.